A single sample is the source of the 7 T cell receptor beta chains below, sequenced in a study of cytomegalovirus exposure and HLA in healthy donors. Primers for the PCR totalled 60 Vbeta and 13 Jbeta. The repertoire was sequenced with immunoSEQ multiplex PCR; TCRdb's copy has only in-frame clones and lacks some. Found here are some 62,000 clones, about 89% of them singletons; the top ten hold about 1.5%. Sequenced: PBMCs. The receptors shown here come from a man aged 18 to 29 in good health and CMV-seronegative.

This clone was seen a single time. V is TRBV11-2 and J is TRBJ2-3; D is uncertain. The CDR3 consists of 12 residues. Trimming took 4 bases from V and 2 from J, leaving 4 bases between them. Per the germline V gene, CDR1 is SGHAT and CDR2 is FQNNGV. In DNA form, the CDR3 reads TGTGCCAGCAGCTCCCTCACAGATACGCAGTATTTT. This sequence encodes CASSSLTDTQYF.

This clone was seen a handful of times. The chain couples TRBV2 to TRBJ2-3; a possible D gene is TRBD1 (6 bases). Looked up from germline, CDR1 is SNHLY and CDR2 is FYNNEI. The V end lost 6 bases, the J end lost 6 bases, and 22 bases lay between the germline ends. The CDR3 covers 16 residues. Here the CDR3 DNA reads TGTGCCAGCAGACGGACAGCCGCCAACCCCCGGGATACGCAGTATTTT. This translates into CASRRTAANPRDTQYF.

The rearrangement links TRBV7-2 to TRBJ2-3, with D uncertain. This CDR3 region has 15 residues. In germline, CDR1 is SGHTA, CDR2 FQGNSA. V shed 1 base and J shed 1 base, with 9 bases lying between them. The CDR3 here is CASSLVRQGTDTQYF. The CDR3 coding sequence is TGTGCCAGCAGCTTAGTTCGGCAGGGCACAGATACGCAGTATTTT.

CDR3 nucleotides: TGTGCCAGCAGTGAAGCGCTTCGGGACATACCCGAGCAGTACTTC. It encodes CASSEALRDIPEQYF. The V call is TRBV2, the J call TRBJ2-7; possibly TRBD1 for D (6 bases). Between the trimmed V and J ends, which lost 0 bases and 6 bases, there was a span of 15 bases. The CDR3 has 15 amino acids. Germline V gene sequence: CDR1 SNHLY, CDR2 FYNNEI.

The V gene is TRBV29-1, the J gene TRBJ2-2; possibly TRBD2 for D (7 bases). This CDR3 spans 13 amino acids. Deletions cut 7 bases from V and 6 bases from J, with 15 bases between. Germline-derived CDR1 and CDR2 are SQVTM and ANQGSEA. DNA of the CDR3: TGCAGCGCATCTCGGGGGGCGGCCGGGGAGCTGTTTTTT. Translated: CSASRGAAGELFF.

This chain uses TRBV6-6 with TRBJ1-5, with D possibly matching TRBD1 (6 bases). Germline CDR1 MNHNY, CDR2 SVGAGI (reference sequence). CDR3 size: 14 residues. V shed 5 bases and J shed 1 base, with 9 bases lying between them. In DNA form, the CDR3 reads TGTGCCAGCAGTGAGGGGGGGAGCAATCAGCCCCAGCATTTT. Translated: CASSEGGSNQPQHF.

The chain links TRBV6-5 to TRBJ2-7; tentatively, D is TRBD1 (6 bases). This CDR3 has 13 amino acids. The V end was cut by 5 bases, the J end by 7 bases, with 15 bases between. The germline V gene has CDR1 MNHEY and CDR2 SVGAGI. This CDR3 is CASSRTGMGEQYF. The CDR3 nucleotides read TGTGCCAGCAGTCGTACAGGGATGGGAGAGCAGTACTTC.